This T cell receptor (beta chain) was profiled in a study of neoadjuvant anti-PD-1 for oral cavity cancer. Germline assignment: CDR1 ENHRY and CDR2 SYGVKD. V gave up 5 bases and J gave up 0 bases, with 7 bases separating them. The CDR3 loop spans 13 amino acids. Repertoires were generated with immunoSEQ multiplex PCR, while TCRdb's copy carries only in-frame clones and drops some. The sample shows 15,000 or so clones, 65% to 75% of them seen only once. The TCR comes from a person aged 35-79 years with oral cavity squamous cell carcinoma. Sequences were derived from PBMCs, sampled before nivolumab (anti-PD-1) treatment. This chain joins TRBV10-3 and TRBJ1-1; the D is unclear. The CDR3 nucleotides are TGTGCCATCAGTAGCCCCATGAACACTGAAGCTTTCTTT. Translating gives CAISSPMNTEAFF.